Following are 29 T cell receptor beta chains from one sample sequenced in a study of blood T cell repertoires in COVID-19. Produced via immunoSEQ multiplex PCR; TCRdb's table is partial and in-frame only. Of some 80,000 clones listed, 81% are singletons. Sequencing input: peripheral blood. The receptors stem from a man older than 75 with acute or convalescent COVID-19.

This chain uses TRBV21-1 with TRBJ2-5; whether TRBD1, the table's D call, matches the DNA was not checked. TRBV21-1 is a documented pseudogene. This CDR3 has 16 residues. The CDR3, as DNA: TGTGCCAGCAGCCTTTCCCCCCGGGACAGCCAAGAGACCCAGTACTTC. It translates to CASSLSPRDSQETQYF.

The CDR3, as DNA: TGCGCCAGCAGCTTGTCGGGTTCAGGGGACACTGAAGCTTTCTTT. Protein product: CASSLSGSGDTEAFF. V gene TRBV5-1 combines with J gene TRBJ1-1; D might be TRBD1 (6 bases). V shed 1 base and J shed 3 bases, with 13 bases lying between them. This CDR3 contains 15 residues. From germline, CDR1 is SGHRS and CDR2 YFSETQ. Drawing the rest from reference TRBV5-1 and TRBJ1-1, the complete variable domain is KAGVTQTPRYLIKTRGQQVTLSCSPISGHRSVSWYQQTPGQGLQFLFEYFSETQRNKGNFPGRFSGRQFSNSRSEMNVSTLELGDSALYLCASSLSGSGDTEAFFGQGTRLTVV.

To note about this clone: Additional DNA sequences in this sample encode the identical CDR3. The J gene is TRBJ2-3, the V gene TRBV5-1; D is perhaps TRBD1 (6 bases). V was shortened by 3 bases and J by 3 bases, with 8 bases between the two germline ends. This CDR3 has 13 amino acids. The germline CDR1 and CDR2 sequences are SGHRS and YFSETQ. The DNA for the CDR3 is TGCGCCAGCAGCTCCCAGGGGACAGATACGCAGTATTTT. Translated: CASSSQGTDTQYF.

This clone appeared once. The CDR3 region is CASSLHSQETQYF. The CDR3 nucleotides read TGTGCCAGCAGCTTGCACAGTCAAGAGACCCAGTACTTC. V usage is TRBV7-9 and J usage is TRBJ2-5; unclear D gene. Germline CDR1 and CDR2: SEHNR and FQNEAQ (reference sequence). Trimming shortened V by 3 bases and J by 2 bases, and 7 bases separated the two germline ends. CDR3 length: 13 residues. The whole variable domain, remainder taken from reference TRBV7-9 and TRBJ2-5, is DTGVSQNPRHKITKRGQNVTFRCDPISEHNRLYWYRQTLGQGPEFLTYFQNEAQLEKSRLLSDRFSAERPKGSFSTLEIQRTEQGDSAMYLCASSLHSQETQYFGPGTRLLVL.

The CDR3 DNA sequence: TGTGCCAGCAGCCCGACAGTAACTCCCTACGAGCAGTACTTC. Protein: CASSPTVTPYEQYF. This sequence joins TRBV5-4 and TRBJ2-7; D possibly corresponds to TRBD1 (5 bases). The CDR3 spans 14 residues. V gave up 4 bases and J gave up 2 bases, with 13 bases separating them. CDR1 and CDR2 from the germline V gene are SGHNT and YYREEE (reference sequence).

CDR3 sequence: CASSGQGRSGELFF. The DNA of the CDR3 is TGTGCCAGCAGCGGACAGGGAAGGTCCGGGGAGCTGTTTTTT. The V and J genes are TRBV2 and TRBJ2-2; 8 nucleotides line up with TRBD1. Germline trimming cut 6 bases from V and 6 bases from J; bases unmatched to any gene: 6. The CDR3 is 14 amino acids. Per germline, CDR1 SNHLY and CDR2 FYNNEI.

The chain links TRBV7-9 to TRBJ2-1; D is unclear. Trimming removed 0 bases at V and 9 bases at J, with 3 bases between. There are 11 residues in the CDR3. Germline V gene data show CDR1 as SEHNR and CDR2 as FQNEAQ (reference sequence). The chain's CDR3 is CASSLASEQFF. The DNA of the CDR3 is TGTGCCAGCAGCTTAGCCAGTGAGCAGTTCTTC.

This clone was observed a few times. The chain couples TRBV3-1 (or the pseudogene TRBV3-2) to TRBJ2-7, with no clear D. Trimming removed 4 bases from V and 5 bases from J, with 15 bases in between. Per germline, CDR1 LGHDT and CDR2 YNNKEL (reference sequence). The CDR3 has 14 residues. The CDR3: CASSRGLTIHEQYF. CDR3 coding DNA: TGTGCCAGCAGCCGCGGCCTTACTATTCACGAGCAGTACTTC.

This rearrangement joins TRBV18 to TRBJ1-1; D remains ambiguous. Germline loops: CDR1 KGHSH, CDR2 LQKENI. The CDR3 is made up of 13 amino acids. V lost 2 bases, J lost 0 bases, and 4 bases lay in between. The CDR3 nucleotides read TGTGCCAGCTCACCAGTCATGAACACTGAAGCTTTCTTT. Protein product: CASSPVMNTEAFF.

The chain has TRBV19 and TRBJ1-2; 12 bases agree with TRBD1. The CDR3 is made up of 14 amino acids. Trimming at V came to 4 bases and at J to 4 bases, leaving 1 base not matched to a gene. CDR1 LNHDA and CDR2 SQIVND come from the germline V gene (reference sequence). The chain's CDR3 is CASSTGQGAYGYTF. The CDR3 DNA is TGTGCCAGTAGTACGGGACAGGGGGCCTATGGCTACACCTTC.

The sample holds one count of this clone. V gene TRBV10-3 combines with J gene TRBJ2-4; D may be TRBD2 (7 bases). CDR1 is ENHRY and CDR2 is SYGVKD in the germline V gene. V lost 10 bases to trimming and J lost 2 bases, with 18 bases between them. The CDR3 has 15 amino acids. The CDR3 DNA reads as TGTGCCACCGGGGGAGGGCAGGGGTCCAAAAACATTCAGTACTTC. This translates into CATGGGQGSKNIQYF.

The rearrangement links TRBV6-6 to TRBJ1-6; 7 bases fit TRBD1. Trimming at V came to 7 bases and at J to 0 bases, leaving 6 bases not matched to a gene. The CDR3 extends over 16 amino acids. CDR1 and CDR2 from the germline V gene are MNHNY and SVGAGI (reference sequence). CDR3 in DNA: TGTGCCAGCACCGGACAGGATAGCTCCTATAATTCACCCCTCCACTTT. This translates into CASTGQDSSYNSPLHF.

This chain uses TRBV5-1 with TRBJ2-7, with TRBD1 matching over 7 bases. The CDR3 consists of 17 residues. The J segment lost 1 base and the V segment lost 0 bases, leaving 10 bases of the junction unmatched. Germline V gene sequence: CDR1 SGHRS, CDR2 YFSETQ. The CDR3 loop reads CASSLGPKQGQSYEQYF. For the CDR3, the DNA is TGCGCCAGCAGCTTGGGGCCGAAACAGGGGCAGTCCTACGAGCAGTACTTC.

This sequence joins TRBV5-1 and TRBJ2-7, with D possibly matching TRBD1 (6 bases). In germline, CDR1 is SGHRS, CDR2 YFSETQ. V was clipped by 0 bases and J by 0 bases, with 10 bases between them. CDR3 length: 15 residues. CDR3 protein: CASSLDPGVSYEQYF. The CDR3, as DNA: TGCGCCAGCAGCTTGGACCCAGGGGTCTCCTACGAGCAGTACTTC.

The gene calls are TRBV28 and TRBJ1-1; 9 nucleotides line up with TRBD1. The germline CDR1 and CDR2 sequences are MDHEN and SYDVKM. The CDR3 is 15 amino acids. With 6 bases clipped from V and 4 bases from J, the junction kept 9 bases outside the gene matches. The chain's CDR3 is CASREEDRGITEAFF. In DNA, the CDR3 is TGTGCCAGCAGGGAGGAGGACAGGGGTATCACTGAAGCTTTCTTT.

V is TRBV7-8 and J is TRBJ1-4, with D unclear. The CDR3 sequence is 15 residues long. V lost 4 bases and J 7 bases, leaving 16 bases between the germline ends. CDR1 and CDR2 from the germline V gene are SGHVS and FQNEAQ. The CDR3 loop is CASSSFDMKIEKLFF. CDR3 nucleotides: TGTGCCAGCAGCTCGTTCGACATGAAGATTGAAAAACTGTTTTTT. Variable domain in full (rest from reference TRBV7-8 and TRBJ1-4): GAGVSQSPRYKVAKRGQDVALRCDPISGHVSLFWYQQALGQGPEFLTYFQNEAQLDKSGLPSDRFFAERPEGSVSTLKIQRTQQEDSAVYLCASSSFDMKIEKLFFGSGTQLSVL.

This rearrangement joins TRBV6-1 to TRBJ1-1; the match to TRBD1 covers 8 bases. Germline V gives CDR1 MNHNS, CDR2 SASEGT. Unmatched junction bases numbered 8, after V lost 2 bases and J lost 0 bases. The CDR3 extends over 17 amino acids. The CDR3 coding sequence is TGTGCCAGCAGTGAAAGGGCAGGGGGCTACATGAACACTGAAGCTTTCTTT. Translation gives CASSERAGGYMNTEAFF.

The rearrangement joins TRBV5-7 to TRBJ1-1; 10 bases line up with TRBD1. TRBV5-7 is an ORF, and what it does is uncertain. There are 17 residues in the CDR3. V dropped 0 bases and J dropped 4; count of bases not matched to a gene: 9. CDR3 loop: CASSLEDRGSTFTEAFF. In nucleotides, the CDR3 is TGTGCCAGCAGCTTGGAGGACAGGGGGTCGACTTTCACTGAAGCTTTCTTT.

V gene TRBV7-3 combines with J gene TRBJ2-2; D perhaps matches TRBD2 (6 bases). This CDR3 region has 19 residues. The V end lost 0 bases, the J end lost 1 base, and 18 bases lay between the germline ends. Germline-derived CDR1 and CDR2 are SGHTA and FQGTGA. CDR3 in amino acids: CASSLTGRAAGWNTGELFF. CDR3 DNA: TGTGCCAGCAGCTTAACAGGTCGAGCCGCGGGATGGAACACCGGGGAGCTGTTTTTT.

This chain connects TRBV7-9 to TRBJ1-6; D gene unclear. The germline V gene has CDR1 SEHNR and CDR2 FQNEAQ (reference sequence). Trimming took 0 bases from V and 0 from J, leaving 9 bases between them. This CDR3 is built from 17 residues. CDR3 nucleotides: TGTGCCAGCAGCTTAGCCCGCGAGAGCTCCTATAATTCACCCCTCCACTTT. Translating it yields CASSLARESSYNSPLHF.

The CDR3 region is CASSLWGQPTETQYF. DNA for the CDR3: TGTGCCAGCAGTTTATGGGGACAGCCGACGGAGACCCAGTACTTC. The chain combines TRBV27 with TRBJ2-5; TRBD1 matches 7 bases. Trimming removed 1 base from V and 5 bases from J; junction bases left unmatched: 7. The CDR3 sequence is 15 residues long. Germline V gene lookup returns CDR1 MNHEY and CDR2 SMNVEV (reference sequence).

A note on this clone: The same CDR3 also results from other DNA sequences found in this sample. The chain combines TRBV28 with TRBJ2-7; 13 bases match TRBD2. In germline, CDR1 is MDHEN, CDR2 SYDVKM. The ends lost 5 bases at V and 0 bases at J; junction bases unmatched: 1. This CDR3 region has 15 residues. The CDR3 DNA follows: TGTGCCAGCAGTCGGACTAGCGGGAGCTCCTACGAGCAGTACTTC. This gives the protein CASSRTSGSSYEQYF.

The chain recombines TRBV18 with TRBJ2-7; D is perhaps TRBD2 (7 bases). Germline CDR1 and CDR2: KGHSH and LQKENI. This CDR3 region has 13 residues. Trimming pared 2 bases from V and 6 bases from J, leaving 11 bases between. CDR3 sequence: CASSPNREGEQYF. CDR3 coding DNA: TGTGCCAGCTCACCAAACAGGGAGGGCGAGCAGTACTTC. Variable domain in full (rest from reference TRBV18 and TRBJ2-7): NAGVMQNPRHLVRRRGQEARLRCSPMKGHSHVYWYRQLPEEGLKFMVYLQKENIIDESGMPKERFSAEFPKEGPSILRIQQVVRGDSAAYFCASSPNREGEQYFGPGTRLTVT.

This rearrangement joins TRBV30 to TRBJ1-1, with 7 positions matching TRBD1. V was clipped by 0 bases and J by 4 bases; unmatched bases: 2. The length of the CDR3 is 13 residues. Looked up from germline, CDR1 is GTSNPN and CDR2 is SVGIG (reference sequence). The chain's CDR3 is CAWSVQGTTEAFF. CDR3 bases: TGTGCCTGGAGTGTACAGGGGACCACTGAAGCTTTCTTT.

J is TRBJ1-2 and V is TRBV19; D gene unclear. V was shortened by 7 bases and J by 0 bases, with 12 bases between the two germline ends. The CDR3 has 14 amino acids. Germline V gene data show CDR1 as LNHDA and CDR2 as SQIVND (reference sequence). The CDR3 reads CASTPRGANYGYTF. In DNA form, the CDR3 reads TGTGCCAGTACTCCCCGCGGGGCTAACTATGGCTACACCTTC.

The CDR3 DNA sequence: TGTGCCACCAAGAGCGGAGGGAGCTCCTACGAGCAGTACTTC. Translation gives CATKSGGSSYEQYF. The chain joins TRBV15 to TRBJ2-7; D is perhaps TRBD2 (6 bases). This CDR3 is 14 amino acids long. The germline V and J ends were trimmed by 7 bases and 0 bases, with 13 bases remaining between them. The germline V gene encodes CDR1 LNHNV and CDR2 YYDKDF (reference sequence). Using reference TRBV15 and TRBJ2-7 for the parts outside the CDR3, the full variable domain is DAMVIQNPRYQVTQFGKPVTLSCSQTLNHNVMYWYQQKSSQAPKLLFHYYDKDFNNEADTPDNFQSRRPNTSFCFLDIRSPGLGDTAMYLCATKSGGSSYEQYFGPGTRLTVT.

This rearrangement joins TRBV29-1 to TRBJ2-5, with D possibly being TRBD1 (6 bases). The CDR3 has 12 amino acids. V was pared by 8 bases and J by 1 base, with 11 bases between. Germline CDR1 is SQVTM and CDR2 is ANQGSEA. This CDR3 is CSLRGGQETQYF. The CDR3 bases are TGCAGCCTGAGAGGGGGCCAAGAGACCCAGTACTTC.

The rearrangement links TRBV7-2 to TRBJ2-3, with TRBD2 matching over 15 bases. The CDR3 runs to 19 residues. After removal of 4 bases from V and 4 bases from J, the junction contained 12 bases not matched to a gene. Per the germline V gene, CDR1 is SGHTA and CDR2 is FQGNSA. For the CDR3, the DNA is TGTGCCAGCAGCTCCCGGCGGACTAGCGGGAGGGCCTCAGCAGATACGCAGTATTTT. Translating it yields CASSSRRTSGRASADTQYF.

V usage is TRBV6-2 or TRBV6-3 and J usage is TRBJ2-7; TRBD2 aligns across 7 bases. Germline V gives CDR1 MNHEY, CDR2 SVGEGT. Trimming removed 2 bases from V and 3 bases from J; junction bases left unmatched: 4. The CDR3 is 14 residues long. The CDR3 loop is CASSYQRGFYEQYF. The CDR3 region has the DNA TGTGCCAGCAGTTACCAGCGGGGTTTCTACGAGCAGTACTTC.